This entry is about one TCR beta chain. The antigen is unknown. From germline, CDR1 is MNHNS and CDR2 SASEGT. The CDR3 is 15 amino acids. V was pared by 2 bases and J by 0 bases, with 8 bases between. The data were obtained in a study of shared clonotypes between healthy human individuals. Findings and caveats of the study: Larger richness was generally estimated for naive than memory subsets.

The table came from immunoSEQ multiplex PCR; TCRdb's copy has only in-frame clones and leaves some out. The sample contains about a million clones, more than 60% of which appear only once. The chain is built from TRBV6-1 and TRBJ1-3, with unresolved D. Sequencing was carried out using memory CD4+ T cells sorted from blood. The subset: CD45RA-negative fraction. The TCR originated in a man younger than 35 in good health. This CDR3 reads CASSETSNSGNTIYF. CDR3 sequence (DNA): TGTGCCAGCAGTGAAACCTCGAACTCTGGAAACACCATATATTTT.